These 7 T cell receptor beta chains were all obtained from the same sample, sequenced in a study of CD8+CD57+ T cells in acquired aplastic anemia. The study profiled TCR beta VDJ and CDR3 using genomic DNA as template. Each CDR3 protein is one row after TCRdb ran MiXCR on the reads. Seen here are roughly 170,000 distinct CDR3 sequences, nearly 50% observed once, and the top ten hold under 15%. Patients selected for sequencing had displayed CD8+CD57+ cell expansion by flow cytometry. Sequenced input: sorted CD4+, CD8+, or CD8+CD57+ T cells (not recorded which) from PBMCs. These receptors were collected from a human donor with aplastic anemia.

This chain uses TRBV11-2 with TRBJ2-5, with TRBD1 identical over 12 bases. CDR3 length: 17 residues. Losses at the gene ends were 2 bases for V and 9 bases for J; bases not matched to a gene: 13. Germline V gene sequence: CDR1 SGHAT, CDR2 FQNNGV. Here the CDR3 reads CASSLKVSGTGGESQYF. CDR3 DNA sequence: TGTGCCAGCAGCTTAAAAGTATCGGGGACAGGGGGCGAGTCCCAGTACTTC.

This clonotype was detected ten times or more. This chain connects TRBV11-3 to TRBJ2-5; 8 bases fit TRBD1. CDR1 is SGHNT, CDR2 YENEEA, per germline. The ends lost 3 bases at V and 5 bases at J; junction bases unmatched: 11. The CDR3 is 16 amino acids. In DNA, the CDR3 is TGTGCCAGCAGCTTCCGTGGGAGGACAGGGTCGGAGACCCAGTACTTC. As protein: CASSFRGRTGSETQYF. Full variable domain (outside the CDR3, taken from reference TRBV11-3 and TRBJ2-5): EAGVVQSPRYKIIEKKQPVAFWCNPISGHNTLYWYLQNLGQGPELLIRYENEEAVDDSQLPKDRFSAERLKGVDSTLKIQPAELGDSAVYLCASSFRGRTGSETQYFGPGTRLLVL.

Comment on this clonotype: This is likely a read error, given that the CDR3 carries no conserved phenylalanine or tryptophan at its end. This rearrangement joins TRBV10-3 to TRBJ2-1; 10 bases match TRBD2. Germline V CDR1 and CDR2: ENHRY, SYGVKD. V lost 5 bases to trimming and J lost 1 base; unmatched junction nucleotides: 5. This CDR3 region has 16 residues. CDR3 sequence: CAISSSGRASYNEQFS. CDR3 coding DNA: TGTGCCATCAGTTCTAGCGGGAGAGCATCCTACAATGAGCAGTTCTCC.

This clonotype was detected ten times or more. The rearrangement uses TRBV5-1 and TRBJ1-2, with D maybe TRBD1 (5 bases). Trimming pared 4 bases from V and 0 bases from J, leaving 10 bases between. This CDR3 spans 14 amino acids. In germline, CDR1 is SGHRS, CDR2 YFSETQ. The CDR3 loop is CASSDPGSNYGYTF. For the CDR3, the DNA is TGCGCCAGCAGCGATCCAGGGTCTAACTATGGCTACACCTTC.

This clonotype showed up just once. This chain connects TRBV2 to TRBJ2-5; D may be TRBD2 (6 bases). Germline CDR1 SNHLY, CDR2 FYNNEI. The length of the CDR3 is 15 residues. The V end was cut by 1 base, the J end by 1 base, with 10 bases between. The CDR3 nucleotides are TGTGCCAGCAGTGAAGTCCTCGGGAGCCAAGAGACCCAGTACTTC. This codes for CASSEVLGSQETQYF. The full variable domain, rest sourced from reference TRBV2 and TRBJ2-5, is EPEVTQTPSHQVTQMGQEVILRCVPISNHLYFYWYRQILGQKVEFLVSFYNNEISEKSEIFDDQFSVERPDGSNFTLKIRSTKLEDSAMYFCASSEVLGSQETQYFGPGTRLLVL.

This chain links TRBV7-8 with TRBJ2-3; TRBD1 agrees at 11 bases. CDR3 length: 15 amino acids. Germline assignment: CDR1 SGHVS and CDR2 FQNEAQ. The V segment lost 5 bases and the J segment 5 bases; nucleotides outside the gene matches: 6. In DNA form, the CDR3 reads TGTGCCAGCAGCGAGGACAGGGGGCGAGGAGATACGCAGTATTTT. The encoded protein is CASSEDRGRGDTQYF.

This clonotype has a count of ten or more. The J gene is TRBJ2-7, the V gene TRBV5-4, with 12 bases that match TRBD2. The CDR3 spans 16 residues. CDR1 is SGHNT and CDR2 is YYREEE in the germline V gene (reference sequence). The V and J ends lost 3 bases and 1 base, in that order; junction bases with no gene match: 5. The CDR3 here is CASSSTLAGGSYEQYF. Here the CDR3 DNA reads TGTGCCAGCAGCTCGACACTAGCGGGGGGATCCTACGAGCAGTACTTC.